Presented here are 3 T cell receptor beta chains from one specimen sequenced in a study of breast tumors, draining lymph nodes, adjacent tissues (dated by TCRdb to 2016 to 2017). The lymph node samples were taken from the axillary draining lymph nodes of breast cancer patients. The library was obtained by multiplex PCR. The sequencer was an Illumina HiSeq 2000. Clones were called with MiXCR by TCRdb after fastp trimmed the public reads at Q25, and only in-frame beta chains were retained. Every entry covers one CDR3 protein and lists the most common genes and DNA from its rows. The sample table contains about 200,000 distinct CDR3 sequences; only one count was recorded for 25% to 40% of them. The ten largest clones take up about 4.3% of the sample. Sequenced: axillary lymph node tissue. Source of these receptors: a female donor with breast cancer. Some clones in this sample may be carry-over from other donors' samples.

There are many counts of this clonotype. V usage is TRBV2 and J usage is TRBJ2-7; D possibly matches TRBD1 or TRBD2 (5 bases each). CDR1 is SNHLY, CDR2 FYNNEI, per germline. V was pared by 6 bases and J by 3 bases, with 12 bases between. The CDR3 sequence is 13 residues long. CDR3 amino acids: CASRGDRSYEQYF. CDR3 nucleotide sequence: TGTGCCAGCAGGGGGGACCGAAGCTACGAGCAGTACTTC.

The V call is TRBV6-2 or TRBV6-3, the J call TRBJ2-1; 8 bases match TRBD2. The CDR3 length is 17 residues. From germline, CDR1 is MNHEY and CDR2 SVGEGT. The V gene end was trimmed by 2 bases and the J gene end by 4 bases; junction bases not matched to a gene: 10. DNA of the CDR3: TGTGCCAGCAGTTACGGTCTATGGGTAGCGGGATACAATGAGCAGTTCTTC. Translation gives CASSYGLWVAGYNEQFF.

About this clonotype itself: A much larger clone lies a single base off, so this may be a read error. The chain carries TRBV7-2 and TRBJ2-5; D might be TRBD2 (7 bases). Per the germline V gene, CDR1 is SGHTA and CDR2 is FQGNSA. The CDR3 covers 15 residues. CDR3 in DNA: TGCGCCAGCAGCTTGAAGGCGGGGGCCCAAGAGACCCAGTACTTC. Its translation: CASSLKAGAQETQYF.